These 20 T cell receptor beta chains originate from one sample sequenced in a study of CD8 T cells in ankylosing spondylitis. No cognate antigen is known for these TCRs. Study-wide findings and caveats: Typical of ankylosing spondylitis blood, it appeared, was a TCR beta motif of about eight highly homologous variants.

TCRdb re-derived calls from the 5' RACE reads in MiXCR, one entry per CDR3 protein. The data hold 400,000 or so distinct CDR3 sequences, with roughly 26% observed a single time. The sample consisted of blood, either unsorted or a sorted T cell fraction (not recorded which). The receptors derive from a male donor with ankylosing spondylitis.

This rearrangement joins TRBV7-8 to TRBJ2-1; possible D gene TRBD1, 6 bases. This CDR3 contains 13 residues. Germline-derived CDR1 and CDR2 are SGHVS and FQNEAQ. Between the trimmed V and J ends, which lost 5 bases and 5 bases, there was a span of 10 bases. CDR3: CASSPQGNNEQFF. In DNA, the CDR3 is TGTGCCAGCAGCCCTCAGGGGAACAATGAGCAGTTCTTC.

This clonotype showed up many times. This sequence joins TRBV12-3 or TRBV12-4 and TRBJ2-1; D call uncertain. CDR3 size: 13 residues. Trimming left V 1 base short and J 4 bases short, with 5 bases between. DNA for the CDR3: TGTGCCAGCAGTTTAGGTCCTTACAATGAGCAGTTCTTC. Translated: CASSLGPYNEQFF.

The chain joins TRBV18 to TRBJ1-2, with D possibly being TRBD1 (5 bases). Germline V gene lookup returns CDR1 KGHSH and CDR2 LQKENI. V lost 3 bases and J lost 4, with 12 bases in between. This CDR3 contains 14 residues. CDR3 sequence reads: CASSPAAGTYGYTF. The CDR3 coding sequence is TGTGCCAGCTCACCTGCGGCAGGGACCTATGGCTACACCTTC.

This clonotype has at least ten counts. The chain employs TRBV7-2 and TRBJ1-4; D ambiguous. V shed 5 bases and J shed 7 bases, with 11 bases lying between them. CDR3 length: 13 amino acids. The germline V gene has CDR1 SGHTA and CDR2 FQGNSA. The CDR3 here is CASSIKAFEKLFF. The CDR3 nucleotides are TGTGCCAGCAGCATTAAGGCGTTTGAAAAACTGTTTTTT.

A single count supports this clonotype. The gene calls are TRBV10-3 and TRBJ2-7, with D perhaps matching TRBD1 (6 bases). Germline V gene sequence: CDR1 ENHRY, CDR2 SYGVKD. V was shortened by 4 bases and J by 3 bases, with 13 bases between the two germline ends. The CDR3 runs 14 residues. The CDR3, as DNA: TGTGCCATCAGTGGCGGACAGTTTGTCTACGAGCAGTACTTC. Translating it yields CAISGGQFVYEQYF.

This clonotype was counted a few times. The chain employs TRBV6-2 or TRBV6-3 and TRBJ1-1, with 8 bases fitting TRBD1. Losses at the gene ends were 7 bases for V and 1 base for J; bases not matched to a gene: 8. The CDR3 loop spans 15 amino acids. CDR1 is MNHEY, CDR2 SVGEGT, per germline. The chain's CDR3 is CASKKQGEENTEAFF. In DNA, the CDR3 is TGTGCCAGCAAAAAACAGGGGGAAGAGAACACTGAAGCTTTCTTT.

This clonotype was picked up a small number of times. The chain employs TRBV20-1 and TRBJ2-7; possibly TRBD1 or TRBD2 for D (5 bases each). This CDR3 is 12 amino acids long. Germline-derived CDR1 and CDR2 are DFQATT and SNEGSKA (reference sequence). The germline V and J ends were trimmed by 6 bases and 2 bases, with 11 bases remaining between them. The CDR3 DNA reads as TGCAGTGCCGCAGGGACGGCCTACGAGCAGTACTTC. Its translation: CSAAGTAYEQYF.

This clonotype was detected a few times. In DNA, the CDR3 is TGCAGTGCACACGGACTTGGGTCGACTGGAAACACCATATATTTT. It yields the protein CSAHGLGSTGNTIYF. The V call is TRBV20-1, the J call TRBJ1-3; D remains ambiguous. This CDR3 has 15 amino acids. Germline V lookup: CDR1 DFQATT, CDR2 SNEGSKA (reference sequence). V lost 6 bases and J 2 bases, leaving 17 bases between the germline ends.

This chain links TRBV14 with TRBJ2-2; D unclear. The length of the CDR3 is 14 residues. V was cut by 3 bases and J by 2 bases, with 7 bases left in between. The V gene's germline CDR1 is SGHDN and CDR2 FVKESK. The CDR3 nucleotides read TGTGCCAGCAGCCAGTTAGCCAACACCGGGGAGCTGTTTTTT. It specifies CASSQLANTGELFF.

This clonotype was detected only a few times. Here the CDR3 DNA reads TGTGCCAGCAGTGAATTCCTAGCGGGAGAAGAGACCCAGTACTTC. The encoded protein is CASSEFLAGEETQYF. The chain joins TRBV6-1 to TRBJ2-5; 10 nucleotides line up with TRBD2. The CDR3 sequence is 15 residues long. The J segment lost 3 bases and the V segment lost 2 bases, leaving 3 bases of the junction unmatched. Germline V gives CDR1 MNHNS, CDR2 SASEGT.

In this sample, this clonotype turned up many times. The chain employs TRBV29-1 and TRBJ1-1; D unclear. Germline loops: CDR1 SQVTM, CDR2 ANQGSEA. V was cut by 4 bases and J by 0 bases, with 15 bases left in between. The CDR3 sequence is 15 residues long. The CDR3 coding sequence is TGCAGCGTTGCACCGGGCTGGGGTATGAACACTGAAGCTTTCTTT. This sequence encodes CSVAPGWGMNTEAFF.

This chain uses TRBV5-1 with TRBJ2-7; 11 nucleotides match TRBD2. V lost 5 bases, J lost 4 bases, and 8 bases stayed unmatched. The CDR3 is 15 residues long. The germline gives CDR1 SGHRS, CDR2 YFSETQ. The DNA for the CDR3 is TGCGCCAGCAGGGCAGGGACTAGCGGACATTACGAGCAGTACTTC. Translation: CASRAGTSGHYEQYF.

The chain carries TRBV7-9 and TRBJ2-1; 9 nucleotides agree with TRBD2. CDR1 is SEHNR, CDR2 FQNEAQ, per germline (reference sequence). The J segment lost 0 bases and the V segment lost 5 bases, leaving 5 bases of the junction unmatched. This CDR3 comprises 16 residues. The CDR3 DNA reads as TGTGCCAGCAGCGAACTAGCGGGTAGCTCCTACAATGAGCAGTTCTTC. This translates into CASSELAGSSYNEQFF. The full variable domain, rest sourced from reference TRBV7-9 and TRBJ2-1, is DTGVSQNPRHKITKRGQNVTFRCDPISEHNRLYWYRQTLGQGPEFLTYFQNEAQLEKSRLLSDRFSAERPKGSFSTLEIQRTEQGDSAMYLCASSELAGSSYNEQFFGPGTRLTVL.

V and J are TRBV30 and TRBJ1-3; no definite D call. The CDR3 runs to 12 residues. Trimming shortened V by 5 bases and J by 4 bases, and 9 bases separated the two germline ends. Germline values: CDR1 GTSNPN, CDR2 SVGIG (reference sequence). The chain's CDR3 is CAWVPWGNTIYF. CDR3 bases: TGTGCCTGGGTCCCTTGGGGAAACACCATATATTTT.

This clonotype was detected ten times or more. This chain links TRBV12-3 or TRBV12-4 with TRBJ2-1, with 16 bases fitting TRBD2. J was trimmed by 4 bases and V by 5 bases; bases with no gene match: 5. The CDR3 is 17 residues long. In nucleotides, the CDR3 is TGTGCCAGCAGTCAGGGACTAGCGGGAGGGCCTTACAATGAGCAGTTCTTC. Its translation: CASSQGLAGGPYNEQFF.

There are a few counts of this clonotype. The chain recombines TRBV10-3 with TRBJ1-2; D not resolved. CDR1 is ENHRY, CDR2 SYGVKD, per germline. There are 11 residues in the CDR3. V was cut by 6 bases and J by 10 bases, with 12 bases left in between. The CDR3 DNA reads TGTGCCATCAGCCAGGAGGGTGCCTACACCTTC. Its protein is CAISQEGAYTF.

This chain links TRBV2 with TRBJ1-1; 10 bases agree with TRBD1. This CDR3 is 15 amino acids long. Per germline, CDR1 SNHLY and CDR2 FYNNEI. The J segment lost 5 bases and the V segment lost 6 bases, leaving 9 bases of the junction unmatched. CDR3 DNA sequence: TGTGCCAGCAGGGGGACAGGGGCCCTGAGTACTGAAGCTTTCTTT. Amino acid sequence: CASRGTGALSTEAFF.

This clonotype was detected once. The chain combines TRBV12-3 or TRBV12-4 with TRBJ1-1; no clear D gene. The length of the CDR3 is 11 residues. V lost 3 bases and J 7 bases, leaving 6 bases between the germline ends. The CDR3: CASSFMGEAFF. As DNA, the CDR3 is TGTGCCAGCAGTTTCATGGGTGAAGCTTTCTTT.

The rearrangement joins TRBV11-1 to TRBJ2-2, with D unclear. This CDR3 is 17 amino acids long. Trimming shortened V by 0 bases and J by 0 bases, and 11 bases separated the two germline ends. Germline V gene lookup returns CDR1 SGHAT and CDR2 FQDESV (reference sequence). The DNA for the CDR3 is TGTGCCAGCAGCTTAGCGCTCTGGGTCGCGAACACCGGGGAGCTGTTTTTT. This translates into CASSLALWVANTGELFF.

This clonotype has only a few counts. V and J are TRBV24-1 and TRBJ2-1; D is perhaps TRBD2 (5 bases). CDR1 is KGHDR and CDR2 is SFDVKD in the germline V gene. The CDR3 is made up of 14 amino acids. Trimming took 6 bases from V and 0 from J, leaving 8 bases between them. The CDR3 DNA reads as TGTGCCACCAGTCGGGGTAACTCCTACAATGAGCAGTTCTTC. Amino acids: CATSRGNSYNEQFF.